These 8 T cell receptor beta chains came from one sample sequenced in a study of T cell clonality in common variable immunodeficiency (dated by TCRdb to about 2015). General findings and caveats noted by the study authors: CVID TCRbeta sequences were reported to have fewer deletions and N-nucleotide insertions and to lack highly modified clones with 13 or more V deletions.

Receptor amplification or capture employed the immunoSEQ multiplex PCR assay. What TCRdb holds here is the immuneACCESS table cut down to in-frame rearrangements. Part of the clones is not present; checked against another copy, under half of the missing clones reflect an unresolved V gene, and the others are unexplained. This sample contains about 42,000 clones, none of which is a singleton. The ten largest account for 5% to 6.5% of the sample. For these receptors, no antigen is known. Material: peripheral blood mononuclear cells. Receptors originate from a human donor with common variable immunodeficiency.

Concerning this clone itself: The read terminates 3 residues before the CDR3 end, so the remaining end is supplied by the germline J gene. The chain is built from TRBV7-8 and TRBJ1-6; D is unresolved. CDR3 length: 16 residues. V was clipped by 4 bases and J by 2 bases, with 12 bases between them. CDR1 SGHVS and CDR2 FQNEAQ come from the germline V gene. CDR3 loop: CASSYRTLTYNSPLHF. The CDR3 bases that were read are TGTGCCAGCAGCTACCGGACTCTCACCTATAATTCACCC.

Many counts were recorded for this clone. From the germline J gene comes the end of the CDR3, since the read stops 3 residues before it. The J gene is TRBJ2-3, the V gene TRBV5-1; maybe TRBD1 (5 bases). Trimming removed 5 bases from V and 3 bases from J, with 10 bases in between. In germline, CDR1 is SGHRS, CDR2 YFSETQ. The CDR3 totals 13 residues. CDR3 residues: CASRQDTTDTQYF. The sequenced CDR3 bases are TGCGCCAGCAGACAGGACACTACAGATACG. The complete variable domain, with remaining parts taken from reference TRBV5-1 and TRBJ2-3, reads KAGVTQTPRYLIKTRGQQVTLSCSPISGHRSVSWYQQTPGQGLQFLFEYFSETQRNKGNFPGRFSGRQFSNSRSEMNVSTLELGDSALYLCASRQDTTDTQYFGPGTRLTVL.

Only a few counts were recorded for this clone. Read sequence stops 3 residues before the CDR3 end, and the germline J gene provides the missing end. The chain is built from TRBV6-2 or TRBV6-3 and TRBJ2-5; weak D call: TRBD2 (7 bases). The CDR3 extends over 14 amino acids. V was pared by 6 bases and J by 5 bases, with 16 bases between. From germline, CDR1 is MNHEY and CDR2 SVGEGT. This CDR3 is CASSLWGGLETQYF. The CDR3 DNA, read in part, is TGTGCCAGCAGCCTTTGGGGGGGGCTTGAGACC.

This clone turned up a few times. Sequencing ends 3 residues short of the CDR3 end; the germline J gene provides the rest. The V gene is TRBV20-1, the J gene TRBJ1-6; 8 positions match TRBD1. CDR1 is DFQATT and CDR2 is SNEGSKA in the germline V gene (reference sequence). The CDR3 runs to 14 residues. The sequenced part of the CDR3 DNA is TGCAGTGCTAGAGACCCCGGCAGGGGGCAAACC. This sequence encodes CSARDPGRGQT. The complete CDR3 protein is CSARDPGRGQTLHF.

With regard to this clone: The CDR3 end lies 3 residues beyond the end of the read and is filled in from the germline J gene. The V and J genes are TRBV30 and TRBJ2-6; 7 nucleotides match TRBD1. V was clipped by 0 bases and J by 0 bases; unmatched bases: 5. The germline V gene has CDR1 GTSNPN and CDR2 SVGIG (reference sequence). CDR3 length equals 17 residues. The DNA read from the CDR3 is TGTGCCTGGAGTGTTGACAGGGCAGCCTCTGGGGCCAACGTC. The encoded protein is CAWSVDRAASGANV. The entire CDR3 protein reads CAWSVDRAASGANVLTF. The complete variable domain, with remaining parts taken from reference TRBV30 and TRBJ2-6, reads SQTIHQWPATLVQPVGSPLSLECTVEGTSNPNLYWYRQAAGRGLQLLFYSVGIGQISSEVPQNLSASRPQDRQFILSSKKLLLSDSGFYLCAWSVDRAASGANVLTFGAGSRLTVL.

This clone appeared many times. Here the CDR3 reads CASSIPGNTEAFF. The covered CDR3 bases are TGTGCCAGTAGTATCCCAGGGAACACTGAA. The rearrangement joins TRBV19 to TRBJ1-1; D is unresolved. The read ends 3 residues shy of where the CDR3 ends; the end is completed using the germline J gene. Trimming stripped 3 bases from V and 1 base from J, with 6 bases between. This CDR3 has 13 amino acids. Germline V CDR1 and CDR2: LNHDA, SQIVND (reference sequence).

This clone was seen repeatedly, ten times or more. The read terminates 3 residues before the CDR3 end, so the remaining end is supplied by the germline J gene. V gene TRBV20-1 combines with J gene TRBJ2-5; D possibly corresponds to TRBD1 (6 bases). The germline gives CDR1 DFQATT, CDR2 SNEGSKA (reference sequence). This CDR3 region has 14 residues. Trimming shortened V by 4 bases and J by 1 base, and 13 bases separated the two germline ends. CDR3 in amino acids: CSANTGNLQETQYF. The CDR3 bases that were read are TGCAGTGCTAATACAGGGAACCTCCAAGAGACC.

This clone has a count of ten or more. The CDR3 protein is CASSPLAGANYEQYF. Partial CDR3 DNA: TGTGCCAGCTCACCACTAGCGGGGGCGAACTACGAG. The V gene is TRBV18, the J gene TRBJ2-7; 9 bases are shared with TRBD2. The read stops 3 residues short of the end of the CDR3; the missing end is completed from the germline J gene. V lost 1 base to trimming and J lost 3 bases; unmatched junction nucleotides: 4. The CDR3 is made up of 15 amino acids. From germline, CDR1 is KGHSH and CDR2 LQKENI. Based on the CDR3 plus reference TRBV18 and TRBJ2-7, the full variable domain is NAGVMQNPRHLVRRRGQEARLRCSPMKGHSHVYWYRQLPEEGLKFMVYLQKENIIDESGMPKERFSAEFPKEGPSILRIQQVVRGDSAAYFCASSPLAGANYEQYFGPGTRLTVT.